These 10 T cell receptor beta chains were all obtained from the same sample, sequenced in a study of T cell clones after liver transplantation (dated by TCRdb to between 2017 and 2020). Libraries were prepared through the immunoSEQ multiplex PCR assay. The table comes from immuneACCESS by way of TCRdb, which keeps in-frame sequences with V and J called. Part of the clones is missing from these tables; in studies checked, under half for an unresolved V gene and the rest for unknown reasons. The sample contains some 15,000 clones, roughly 84% of them found a single time. 28% of the sample comes from the top ten. Sample: CD8+ T cells from blood, taken approximately 43 months after liver transplant. Receptors originate from a human patient who received a liver transplant. Some T cells may be donor cells from the graft after a transplant.

This clone has just one count. Different DNA sequences within this sample yield the same CDR3. The rearrangement links TRBV5-4 to TRBJ2-7; perhaps TRBD1 as D (6 bases). The CDR3 is 14 amino acids. V was pared by 2 bases and J by 2 bases, with 11 bases between. Germline CDR1 is SGHNT and CDR2 is YYREEE (reference sequence). The CDR3 sequence is CASSFGTGTYEQYF. The CDR3, as DNA: TGTGCCAGCAGCTTTGGTACAGGGACCTACGAGCAGTACTTC.

The chain carries TRBV4-3 and TRBJ2-1; no firm D call. There are 15 residues in the CDR3. The V end lost 0 bases, the J end lost 7 bases, and 13 bases lay between the germline ends. Per germline, CDR1 LGHNA and CDR2 YSLEER. The chain's CDR3 is CASSQDPGTGNEQFF. DNA of the CDR3: TGCGCCAGCAGCCAAGATCCAGGAACTGGGAATGAGCAGTTCTTC.

This clone is categorized as large (0.1 to 1%). CDR3 sequence reads: CASSEGGGRDLNYGYTF. CDR3 bases: TGTGCCAGCAGCGAGGGCGGCGGGAGGGACCTTAACTATGGCTACACCTTC. V gene TRBV7-9 combines with J gene TRBJ1-2; D is possibly TRBD1 (5 bases). The CDR3 length is 17 residues. Germline V gives CDR1 SEHNR, CDR2 FQNEAQ (reference sequence). Trimming took off 5 bases at V and 1 base at J, with 20 bases between the two ends.

The chain employs TRBV30 and TRBJ2-7; 8 bases are shared with TRBD2. Germline values: CDR1 GTSNPN, CDR2 SVGIG (reference sequence). The CDR3 spans 15 residues. The J segment lost 2 bases and the V segment lost 2 bases, leaving 8 bases of the junction unmatched. CDR3 in DNA: TGTGCCTGGAGTTCCCCCCCAGCGGGAGCCTACGAGCAGTACTTC. This gives the protein CAWSSPPAGAYEQYF.

The chain joins TRBV7-2 to TRBJ1-2, with D unclear. With 2 bases removed from V and 4 bases from J, the gap between germline ends came to 26 bases. Germline V gene data show CDR1 as SGHTA and CDR2 as FQGNSA. The CDR3 length is 19 residues. DNA of the CDR3: TGTGCCAGCAGCTTACTTGGACTTGGAGAGTTGTCCGCGACCTATGGCTACACCTTC. Residues: CASSLLGLGELSATYGYTF.

The chain uses TRBV7-9 and TRBJ2-7; D possibly corresponds to TRBD2 (6 bases). CDR3 size: 15 residues. With 4 bases removed from V and 0 bases from J, the gap between germline ends came to 13 bases. Germline values: CDR1 SEHNR, CDR2 FQNEAQ (reference sequence). The CDR3 loop reads CASSSGLQFSYEQYF. The CDR3 nucleotides read TGTGCCAGCAGCTCGGGACTCCAATTCTCCTACGAGCAGTACTTC.

V is TRBV27 and J is TRBJ2-1, with TRBD2 identical over 8 bases. CDR3 size: 11 residues. V was clipped by 3 bases and J by 16 bases; unmatched bases: 5. From germline, CDR1 is MNHEY and CDR2 SMNVEV (reference sequence). The chain's CDR3 is CASSFGGARFF. CDR3 sequence (DNA): TGTGCCAGCAGTTTCGGGGGGGCGCGATTCTTC.

J is TRBJ2-1 and V is TRBV5-1; 8 bases line up with TRBD1. The CDR3 contains 15 residues. V was pared by 0 bases and J by 4 bases, with 3 bases of the junction left unmatched. CDR1 SGHRS and CDR2 YFSETQ come from the germline V gene. CDR3 sequence reads: CASSLGQGAYNEQFF. The CDR3 coding sequence is TGCGCCAGCAGCTTGGGGCAGGGGGCATACAATGAGCAGTTCTTC.

This chain joins TRBV5-1 and TRBJ2-3; a weak D match, TRBD1 (6 bases). The germline V gene has CDR1 SGHRS and CDR2 YFSETQ. V lost 3 bases and J lost 1, with 15 bases in between. This CDR3 spans 16 amino acids. The CDR3 nucleotides are TGCGCCAGCAGCTGGGGGCAGGGAAGACGCACAGATACGCAGTATTTT. Translating it yields CASSWGQGRRTDTQYF.

V gene TRBV11-3 combines with J gene TRBJ2-5; a possible D gene is TRBD2 (5 bases). V lost 5 bases and J 5 bases, leaving 12 bases between the germline ends. Per germline, CDR1 SGHNT and CDR2 YENEEA. This CDR3 comprises 13 residues. The CDR3 reads CASSPLALETQYF. In nucleotides, the CDR3 is TGTGCCAGCAGCCCATTAGCGTTGGAGACCCAGTACTTC.